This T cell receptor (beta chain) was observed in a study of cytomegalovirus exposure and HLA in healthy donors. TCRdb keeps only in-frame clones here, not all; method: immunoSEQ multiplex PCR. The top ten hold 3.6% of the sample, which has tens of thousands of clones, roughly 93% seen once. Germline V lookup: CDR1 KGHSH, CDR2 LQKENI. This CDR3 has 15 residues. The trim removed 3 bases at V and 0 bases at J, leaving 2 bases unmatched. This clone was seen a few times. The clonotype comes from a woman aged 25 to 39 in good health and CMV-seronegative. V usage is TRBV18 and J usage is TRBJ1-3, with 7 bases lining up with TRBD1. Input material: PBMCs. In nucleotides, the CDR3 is TGTGCCAGCTCACCCGGGACAGACTCTGGAAACACCATATATTTT. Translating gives CASSPGTDSGNTIYF.